These 15 T cell receptor beta chains were all obtained from the same sample, sequenced in a study of T cells after yellow fever vaccination. In TCRdb, the 5' RACE reads were re-called with MiXCR into one record per CDR3 protein. The table records about 260,000 distinct CDR3 sequences, 3.6% of them present only once. The sequencing used PBMCs, collected 15 days after the yellow fever booster vaccination. The receptors here all came from a man younger than 30 who received the YFV17D yellow fever vaccine.

This clonotype appeared many times. The chain carries TRBV20-1 and TRBJ2-1; D is perhaps TRBD2 (7 bases). Germline values: CDR1 DFQATT, CDR2 SNEGSKA (reference sequence). This CDR3 comprises 16 residues. V lost 0 bases, J lost 6 bases, and 18 bases lay in between. The CDR3 sequence: CSAREPGAGALNEQFF. The CDR3 nucleotides read TGCAGTGCTAGAGAGCCCGGGGCGGGGGCCCTCAATGAGCAGTTCTTC.

This clonotype was detected many times. The chain links TRBV6-5 to TRBJ1-5; D might be TRBD1 (5 bases). The germline CDR1 and CDR2 sequences are MNHEY and SVGAGI. V was cut by 0 bases and J by 4 bases, with 10 bases left in between. This CDR3 is 15 amino acids long. CDR3 nucleotide sequence: TGTGCCAGCAGTTACTCTGGGGCGCAGAATCAGCCCCAGCATTTT. It yields the protein CASSYSGAQNQPQHF.

This clonotype was seen at least ten times. The rearrangement uses TRBV5-6 and TRBJ1-4; 8 nucleotides match TRBD1. J lost 5 bases, V lost 4 bases, and 10 bases had no gene match. The CDR3 has 16 residues. Germline V gene data show CDR1 as SGHDT and CDR2 as YYEEEE. CDR3 nucleotides: TGTGCCAGCAGCGAACTCCTGACAGGGGAGAATGAAAAACTGTTTTTT. Protein sequence: CASSELLTGENEKLFF.

The sample holds many counts of this clonotype. The chain carries TRBV4-1 and TRBJ2-5; tentatively, D is TRBD1 (6 bases). The V gene lost 4 bases and the J gene lost 2 bases, with 11 bases spanning the gap. The CDR3 loop spans 14 amino acids. The germline V gene has CDR1 MGHRA and CDR2 YSYEKL. The CDR3 DNA is TGCGCCAGCAGCCTTACAGGGAGTCAAGAGACCCAGTACTTC. It specifies CASSLTGSQETQYF.

This clonotype was observed many times. V is TRBV20-1 and J is TRBJ2-1; D may match TRBD1 or TRBD2 (5 bases each). Trimming stripped 5 bases from V and 3 bases from J, with 14 bases between. The CDR3 runs 14 residues. CDR1 is DFQATT, CDR2 SNEGSKA, per germline (reference sequence). The CDR3 nucleotides are TGCAGTGCTCCCTCGGGGCCTGACTACAATGAGCAGTTCTTC. It yields the protein CSAPSGPDYNEQFF.

This clonotype was detected ten times or more. The rearrangement joins TRBV6-5 to TRBJ2-3; the match to TRBD1 covers 7 bases. V trimming: 0 bases; J trimming: 3 bases; junction bases outside the gene matches: 6. Germline-derived CDR1 and CDR2 are MNHEY and SVGAGI. CDR3 length: 16 amino acids. CDR3 residues: CASSYSIHRGTDTQYF. CDR3 DNA sequence: TGTGCCAGCAGTTACTCGATCCACAGGGGAACAGATACGCAGTATTTT.

The sample holds many counts of this clonotype. The chain carries TRBV6-5 and TRBJ1-4; D gene ambiguous. V lost 4 bases and J 0 bases, leaving 18 bases between the germline ends. CDR3 length: 18 residues. Germline CDR1 MNHEY, CDR2 SVGAGI. CDR3 in amino acids: CASSFEASEGSTNEKLFF. In DNA, the CDR3 is TGTGCCAGCAGTTTCGAAGCTTCAGAGGGCTCAACTAATGAAAAACTGTTTTTT.

This clonotype occurred many times. This chain links TRBV27 with TRBJ2-7; 11 nucleotides agree with TRBD2. This CDR3 has 15 amino acids. V lost 2 bases, J lost 3 bases, and 3 bases stayed unmatched. CDR1 and CDR2 (germline): MNHEY, SMNVEV (reference sequence). The CDR3 protein is CASSLLAGGNYEQYV. The CDR3 bases are TGTGCCAGCAGTTTACTAGCGGGGGGAAACTACGAGCAGTACGTC.

This clonotype was seen at least ten times. The gene calls are TRBV7-6 and TRBJ1-3; TRBD1 matches 7 bases. In germline, CDR1 is SGHVS, CDR2 FNYEAQ. The CDR3 has 18 amino acids. The trim removed 5 bases at V and 1 base at J, leaving 14 bases unmatched. The DNA for the CDR3 is TGTGCCAGCAGCCCCCGCTCGACAGGGACCTTTTCTGGAAACACCATATATTTT. It is translated as CASSPRSTGTFSGNTIYF.

Notes on this clonotype: A much bigger clone sits one base away, suggesting this may be a read error. The V and J genes are TRBV28 and TRBJ1-5; TRBD1 agrees at 7 bases. This CDR3 spans 14 amino acids. Germline CDR1 reads MDHEN; CDR2 reads SYDVKM. Trimming at V came to 9 bases and at J to 0 bases, leaving 5 bases not matched to a gene. CDR3: CASGTVYSNQPQHF. The CDR3 coding sequence is TGTGCCAGTGGGACAGTTTATAGCAATCAGCCCCAGCATTTT.

This clonotype was detected ten times or more. This chain uses TRBV12-3 or TRBV12-4 with TRBJ1-2; D is unclear. The CDR3 loop spans 13 amino acids. Trimming removed 1 base at V and 7 bases at J, with 10 bases between. For the CDR3, the DNA is TGTGCCAGCAGTTTAGGGGGAGTAGGTGGCTACACCTTC. As protein: CASSLGGVGGYTF.

Many counts were recorded for this clonotype. The chain combines TRBV6-5 with TRBJ1-5; D not resolved. Germline V gene data show CDR1 as MNHEY and CDR2 as SVGAGI. The CDR3 sequence is 13 residues long. Trimming removed 0 bases at V and 6 bases at J, with 6 bases between. DNA of the CDR3: TGTGCCAGCAGTTACTCAAGGAGTCAGCCCCAGCATTTT. Protein: CASSYSRSQPQHF.

This clonotype was picked up many times. J is TRBJ1-1 and V is TRBV4-3, with D possibly TRBD1 on 5 matching bases. This CDR3 region has 14 residues. The germline gives CDR1 LGHNA, CDR2 YSLEER. With 3 bases removed from V and 8 bases from J, the gap between germline ends came to 16 bases. CDR3 residues: CASSQDGLGLEAFF. The CDR3 coding sequence is TGCGCCAGCAGCCAGGATGGACTGGGGCTGGAAGCTTTCTTT.

In this sample, this clonotype turned up many times. This chain joins TRBV7-9 and TRBJ1-3; a possible D gene is TRBD1 (6 bases). Trimming took 4 bases from V and 0 from J, leaving 16 bases between them. This CDR3 has 17 residues. Per the germline V gene, CDR1 is SEHNR and CDR2 is FQNEAQ (reference sequence). The CDR3 reads CASSSRRDTISGNTIYF. The CDR3 DNA follows: TGTGCCAGCAGCTCCCGGAGGGACACGATCTCTGGAAACACCATATATTTT.

This clonotype has at least ten counts. The V call is TRBV9, the J call TRBJ1-2; possibly TRBD1 for D (5 bases). This CDR3 contains 14 residues. CDR1 is SGDLS, CDR2 YYNGEE, per germline. Trimming cost V 3 bases and J 0 bases, with 9 bases left between them. In nucleotides, the CDR3 is TGTGCCAGCAGCGCAGGGAGTCCTAACTATGGCTACACCTTC. Translating gives CASSAGSPNYGYTF.